The entry below describes one TCR beta chain. Its antigen is unknown. This record comes from a study of T cells in Graves' hyperthyroidism and ophthalmopathy. Study-wide findings and caveats: The model made its ophthalmopathy prediction, and onset followed a median about 5.9 months later. From stable hyperthyroidism, ophthalmopathy was separated by a 13 V-J model.

The trim removed 4 bases at V and 3 bases at J, leaving 10 bases unmatched. The germline V gene encodes CDR1 SGDLS and CDR2 YYNGEE. This CDR3 comprises 15 residues. What was amplified from RNA transcripts were TCR beta CDR3 regions. Primed by the HTBI set, a first-round RT-PCR was run on the TCR CDR3. TCRdb itself ran the multiplex PCR reads through MiXCR, one entry per CDR3 protein. The sample lists about 250,000 distinct CDR3 sequences; around 20% were seen once. Exclusion criteria comprised uncontrolled infection, other autoimmune disease, pregnancy or lactation. Each 10 ml fresh peripheral blood draw supplied the PBMCs.

The sequenced material came from blood. The TCR was taken from a man aged 25-45 years with Graves' ophthalmopathy. The chain recombines TRBV9 with TRBJ2-7, with 7 positions matching TRBD1. This chain's CDR3 is CASSPLPTGVYEQYF. CDR3 sequence (DNA): TGTGCCAGCAGCCCCCTCCCCACAGGGGTCTACGAGCAGTACTTC.